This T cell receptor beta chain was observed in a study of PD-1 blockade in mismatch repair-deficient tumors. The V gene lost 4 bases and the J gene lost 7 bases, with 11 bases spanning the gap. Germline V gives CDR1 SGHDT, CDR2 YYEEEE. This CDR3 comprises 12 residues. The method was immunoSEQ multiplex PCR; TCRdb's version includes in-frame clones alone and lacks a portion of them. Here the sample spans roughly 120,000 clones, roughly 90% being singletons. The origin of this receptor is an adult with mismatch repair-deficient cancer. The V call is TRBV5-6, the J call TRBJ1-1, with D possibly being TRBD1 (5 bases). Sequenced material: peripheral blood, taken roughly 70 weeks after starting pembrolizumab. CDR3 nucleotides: TGTGCCAGCAGCGGGGGACGGCTTGAAGCTTTCTTT. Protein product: CASSGGRLEAFF.